Below are 17 T cell receptor beta chains sequenced from a single sample in a study of CD8+ T cells in alopecia areata. The treatment is: oral pan-JAK inhibitor, 5-10 mg twice daily. After isolation, RNA underwent reverse transcription to generate cDNA as the sequencing template. TCRdb keeps only in-frame clones here, not all; method: immunoSEQ multiplex PCR. The table has a few hundred thousand clones, 45% to 70% seen once. The sample was CD4+ T cells sorted from blood, taken at week 52, from a patient treated with tofacitinib. The receptor set was obtained from a human donor with alopecia areata.

This clone was seen a few times. V is TRBV18 and J is TRBJ2-3, with a weak D call TRBD1 (6 bases). This CDR3 has 17 residues. Per the germline V gene, CDR1 is KGHSH and CDR2 is LQKENI. V lost 6 bases and J lost 2, with 21 bases in between. CDR3: CASSSGPTGFTTDTQYF. CDR3 DNA sequence: TGTGCCAGCTCCAGTGGTCCGACAGGTTTCACCACAGATACGCAGTATTTT.

This chain joins TRBV9 and TRBJ2-3; D gene ambiguous. V lost 3 bases and J lost 6, with 8 bases in between. Per the germline V gene, CDR1 is SGDLS and CDR2 is YYNGEE. CDR3 length: 12 amino acids. The CDR3 loop reads CASSAASDTQYF. CDR3 in DNA: TGTGCCAGCAGCGCGGCCTCGGATACGCAGTATTTT.

The chain links TRBV5-6 to TRBJ2-5; the D call may be TRBD1 or TRBD2 (5 bases each). CDR3 length equals 15 residues. V was cut by 0 bases and J by 1 base, with 10 bases left in between. In germline, CDR1 is SGHDT, CDR2 YYEEEE. CDR3 bases: TGTGCCAGCAGCTTGGGGGGACGGGCCCAAGAGACCCAGTACTTC. This codes for CASSLGGRAQETQYF.

This sequence joins TRBV5-6 and TRBJ2-1, with 12 bases lining up with TRBD2. The CDR3 has 16 amino acids. CDR1 is SGHDT, CDR2 YYEEEE, per germline. V was clipped by 0 bases and J by 8 bases; unmatched bases: 6. CDR3 coding DNA: TGTGCCAGCAGCTTGGGTAGACTAGCGGGGGAGGATGAGCAGTTCTTC. Protein product: CASSLGRLAGEDEQFF.

Worth noting for this clone: A read error may be the cause here, since a much bigger clone is one base away. The chain employs TRBV9 and TRBJ1-4; TRBD1 might be the D (5 bases). V was pared by 7 bases and J by 4 bases, with 5 bases between. This CDR3 region has 11 residues. The germline V gene has CDR1 SGDLS and CDR2 YYNGEE. The CDR3 DNA sequence: TGTGCCAGCGGGGGTAATGAAAAACTGTTTTTT. This codes for CASGGNEKLFF.

The chain links TRBV5-6 to TRBJ1-2; D is uncertain. Germline CDR1 SGHDT, CDR2 YYEEEE. The CDR3 is made up of 13 amino acids. Trimming removed 3 bases from V and 8 bases from J, with 14 bases in between. This CDR3 is CASSSPGDEGYTF. The DNA of the CDR3 is TGTGCCAGCAGCTCCCCGGGCGACGAGGGCTACACCTTC.

The chain uses TRBV2 and TRBJ2-3; D perhaps matches TRBD2 (6 bases). Germline V gives CDR1 SNHLY, CDR2 FYNNEI. Trimming cost V 1 base and J 0 bases, with 8 bases left between them. This CDR3 has 15 residues. The CDR3 coding sequence is TGTGCCAGCAGTGAAGAGGGGACTAGCACAGATACGCAGTATTTT. Protein: CASSEEGTSTDTQYF. Complete variable domain (other parts from reference TRBV2 and TRBJ2-3): EPEVTQTPSHQVTQMGQEVILRCVPISNHLYFYWYRQILGQKVEFLVSFYNNEISEKSEIFDDQFSVERPDGSNFTLKIRSTKLEDSAMYFCASSEEGTSTDTQYFGPGTRLTVL.

This CDR3 is CASSRRQGEAFF. DNA of the CDR3: TGTGCCAGCAGTCGTCGACAGGGAGAAGCTTTCTTT. The chain has TRBV7-6 and TRBJ1-1, with 7 bases matching TRBD1. Germline-derived CDR1 and CDR2 are SGHVS and FNYEAQ. The CDR3 totals 12 residues. J gave up 8 bases and V 6 bases, and 6 bases lay outside the gene matches.

The chain carries TRBV9 and TRBJ2-3; 9 bases fit TRBD1. The V gene's germline CDR1 is SGDLS and CDR2 YYNGEE. The V and J ends lost 3 bases and 4 bases, in that order; junction bases with no gene match: 3. This CDR3 is 14 amino acids long. The CDR3 nucleotides are TGTGCCAGCAGCGGAACAGGGGGCGCAGATACGCAGTATTTT. Encoded protein: CASSGTGGADTQYF.

This clone has just a few counts. The rearrangement uses TRBV29-1 and TRBJ2-5; 7 bases are shared with TRBD1. V lost 6 bases, J lost 2 bases, and 12 bases stayed unmatched. The CDR3 totals 15 residues. Germline CDR1 and CDR2: SQVTM and ANQGSEA. The CDR3 protein is CSVERPGQPQETQYF. Here the CDR3 DNA reads TGCAGCGTCGAGAGGCCGGGACAGCCTCAAGAGACCCAGTACTTC.

This clone was detected only once. This chain connects TRBV30 to TRBJ1-2, with D perhaps TRBD1 (5 bases). Trimming removed 1 base from V and 2 bases from J, with 11 bases in between. The CDR3 is 14 amino acids. CDR1 is GTSNPN, CDR2 SVGIG, per germline (reference sequence). DNA for the CDR3: TGTGCCTGGAGTGCCCTCGGGGCCAACTATGGCTACACCTTC. This sequence encodes CAWSALGANYGYTF. The full variable domain, in which reference TRBV30 and TRBJ1-2 provide the parts outside the CDR3, is SQTIHQWPATLVQPVGSPLSLECTVEGTSNPNLYWYRQAAGRGLQLLFYSVGIGQISSEVPQNLSASRPQDRQFILSSKKLLLSDSGFYLCAWSALGANYGYTFGSGTRLTVV.

This clone was found a few times. DNA of the CDR3: TGTGCCAGCAGCTTCGGACAGAGCTACGAGCAGTACTTC. Translation: CASSFGQSYEQYF. This sequence joins TRBV7-2 and TRBJ2-7; TRBD1 might be the D (6 bases). Germline V gives CDR1 SGHTA, CDR2 FQGNSA. The CDR3 extends over 13 amino acids. Between the trimmed V and J ends, which lost 3 bases and 3 bases, there was a span of 9 bases.

This clone was counted ten times or more. The rearrangement joins TRBV9 to TRBJ2-2; weak D call: TRBD2 (5 bases). The CDR3 spans 16 residues. The germline CDR1 and CDR2 sequences are SGDLS and YYNGEE. The V end lost 0 bases, the J end lost 0 bases, and 9 bases lay between the germline ends. The CDR3 is CASSVDPSSNTGELFF. The CDR3 DNA sequence: TGTGCCAGCAGCGTAGATCCTAGCTCGAACACCGGGGAGCTGTTTTTT.

V usage is TRBV6-5 and J usage is TRBJ1-5, with D uncertain. This CDR3 contains 14 residues. The ends were cut back, 7 bases at V and 0 bases at J, with 10 bases in the middle. Germline-derived CDR1 and CDR2 are MNHEY and SVGAGI. CDR3 residues: CASTRLGSNQPQHF. In DNA, the CDR3 is TGTGCCAGCACCCGCCTGGGTAGCAATCAGCCCCAGCATTTT.

The chain uses TRBV9 and TRBJ2-5; D remains unclear. The CDR3 sequence is 15 residues long. The V gene's germline CDR1 is SGDLS and CDR2 YYNGEE. The V end lost 0 bases, the J end lost 5 bases, and 14 bases lay between the germline ends. CDR3 nucleotide sequence: TGTGCCAGCAGCGTAGCCCAGAGCCGGTCCGAGACCCAGTACTTC. Translated: CASSVAQSRSETQYF.

V gene TRBV5-1 combines with J gene TRBJ2-1, with 8 bases aligning to TRBD1. Trimming at V came to 4 bases and at J to 6 bases, leaving 6 bases not matched to a gene. CDR3 size: 14 residues. Per the germline V gene, CDR1 is SGHRS and CDR2 is YFSETQ. The CDR3 nucleotides are TGCGCCAGCAGCCAAATGGACAGGGTCAATGAGCAGTTCTTC. Translation gives CASSQMDRVNEQFF.

This sequence joins TRBV5-4 and TRBJ2-7; D not resolved. This CDR3 is 15 amino acids long. Trimming stripped 0 bases from V and 3 bases from J, with 13 bases between. Germline-derived CDR1 and CDR2 are SGHNT and YYREEE (reference sequence). As DNA, the CDR3 is TGTGCCAGCAGCTTGGCCGGAAGAGACCTCTACGAGCAGTACTTC. The encoded protein is CASSLAGRDLYEQYF.